This entry features one TCR beta chain sequence. Its antigen is undetermined. There are 13 residues in the CDR3. The germline CDR1 and CDR2 sequences are LNHNV and YYDKDF (reference sequence). Trimming pared 0 bases from V and 2 bases from J, leaving 4 bases between. This sample stems from a study of cytomegalovirus exposure and HLA in healthy donors. Primers included in the PCR were 60 Vbeta and 13 Jbeta primers. Profiling relied on immunoSEQ multiplex PCR, and the TCRdb table lists in-frame clones only, not all of them. This sample has 200,000 to 300,000 clones, with about four fifths found just once. Study outcomes and limitations: A missense DCLRE1C variant was associated with V- and J-gene trimming of TCR beta chains in a later analysis, and an independent cohort replicated the association.

The clonotype was recovered from a woman in her thirties or forties in good health and CMV-seropositive. The chain employs TRBV15 and TRBJ2-5; D not resolved. The sample taken for sequencing was PBMCs. CDR3 loop: CATSRDPQETQYF. In DNA, the CDR3 is TGTGCCACCAGCAGAGATCCGCAAGAGACCCAGTACTTC. Variable domain in full (rest from reference TRBV15 and TRBJ2-5): DAMVIQNPRYQVTQFGKPVTLSCSQTLNHNVMYWYQQKSSQAPKLLFHYYDKDFNNEADTPDNFQSRRPNTSFCFLDIRSPGLGDTAMYLCATSRDPQETQYFGPGTRLLVL.